The sequence of this TCR beta chain was determined in a study of blood T cell repertoires in COVID-19. Turning to the study itself: The study drew acute and convalescent COVID-19 samples from the United States, Italy and Spain. Sources were T cells, B-cell-depleted T cells, or PBMCs; the material itself was cDNA or gDNA.

Germline V lookup: CDR1 SGHTA, CDR2 FQGTGA. V lost 1 base, J lost 2 bases, and 4 bases stayed unmatched. This CDR3 is built from 17 residues. This clone was observed a handful of times. Original processing methods: Amplified reference gene primers provided the basis for estimating nucleated cell counts. TCRdb's copy holds only in-frame clones and misses some; the assay was immunoSEQ multiplex PCR. That table furnishes V, J and clone size, whereas the DNA furnished D and trimming. Of around 180,000 clones in the sample, more than 70% were seen once. This chain links TRBV7-3 with TRBJ2-2; the match to TRBD2 covers 10 bases. Material for sequencing was peripheral blood. The sequence derives from a woman older than 75 with active or convalescent COVID-19. The CDR3 DNA is TGTGCCAGCAGCTTAAGAGCGGGAGGGACCAACACCGGGGAGCTGTTTTTT. Protein sequence: CASSLRAGGTNTGELFF. Supplemented by reference TRBV7-3 and TRBJ2-2, the full variable domain reads GAGVSQTPSNKVTEKGKYVELRCDPISGHTALYWYRQSLGQGPEFLIYFQGTGAADDSGLPNDRFFAVRPEGSVSTLKIQRTERGDSAVYLCASSLRAGGTNTGELFFGEGSRLTVL.